Detailed here is one T cell receptor beta chain. Its antigen is undetermined. The data derive from a study of cytomegalovirus exposure and HLA in healthy donors. General study results and limits: In an earlier analysis, about 87% or about 30%: the productive usage of most TCR beta V segments. Among TCR beta chains, those listed as cytomegalovirus-associated numbered roughly 150. In a later analysis, TCR beta V- and J-gene trimming was associated with a missense DCLRE1C variant. A later examination showed that TCR association rates differed by HLA locus, with DRB1 most and HLA-C fewest.

Germline-derived CDR1 and CDR2 are SQVTM and ANQGSEA. The CDR3 has 12 residues. Trimming removed 4 bases at V and 4 bases at J, with 9 bases between. The study ran its PCR with 60 Vbeta and 13 Jbeta primers. This table comes from immunoSEQ multiplex PCR, and its TCRdb copy is limited to in-frame clones, with some not included. The sample contains some 190,000 clones, 75% to 80% of which appear only once. The sample consisted of PBMCs. The V gene is TRBV29-1, the J gene TRBJ2-3; TRBD1 is a possible D gene (5 bases). This sequence was found in a woman aged 25 to 45 in good health and CMV-seropositive. DNA of the CDR3: TGCAGCGTTGTCGCCAGGGCAGATACGCAGTATTTT. This translates into CSVVARADTQYF.